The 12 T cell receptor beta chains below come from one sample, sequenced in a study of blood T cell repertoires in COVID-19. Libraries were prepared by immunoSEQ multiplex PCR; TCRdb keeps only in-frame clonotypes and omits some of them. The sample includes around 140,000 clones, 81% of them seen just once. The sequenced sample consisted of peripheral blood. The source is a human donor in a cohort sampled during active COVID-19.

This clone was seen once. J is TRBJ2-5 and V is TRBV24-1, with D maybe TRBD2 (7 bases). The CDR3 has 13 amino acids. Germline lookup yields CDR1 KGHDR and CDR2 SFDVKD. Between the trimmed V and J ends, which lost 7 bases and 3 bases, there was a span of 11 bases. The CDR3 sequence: CATRGGAEETQYF. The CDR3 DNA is TGTGCCACCAGGGGGGGGGCGGAAGAGACCCAGTACTTC.

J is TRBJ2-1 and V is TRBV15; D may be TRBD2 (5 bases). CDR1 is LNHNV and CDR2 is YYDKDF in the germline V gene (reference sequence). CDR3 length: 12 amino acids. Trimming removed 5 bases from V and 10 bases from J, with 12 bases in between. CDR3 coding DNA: TGTGCCACCAGCCACGCACAGCGGGAGCAGTTCTTC. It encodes CATSHAQREQFF.

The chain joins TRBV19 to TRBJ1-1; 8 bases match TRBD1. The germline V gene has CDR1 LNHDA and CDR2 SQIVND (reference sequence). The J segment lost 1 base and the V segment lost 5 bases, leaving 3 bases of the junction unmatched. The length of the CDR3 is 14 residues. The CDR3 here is CASSSGQENTEAFF. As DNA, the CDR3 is TGTGCCAGTAGTTCGGGACAGGAGAACACTGAAGCTTTCTTT.

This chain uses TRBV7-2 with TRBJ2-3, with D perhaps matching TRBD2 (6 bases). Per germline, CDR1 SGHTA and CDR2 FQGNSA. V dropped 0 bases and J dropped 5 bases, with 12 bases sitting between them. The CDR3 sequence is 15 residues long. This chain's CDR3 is CASSLALRGVDTQYF. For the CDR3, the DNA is TGTGCCAGCAGCTTAGCGTTGCGGGGTGTAGATACGCAGTATTTT.

This CDR3 reads CASSPGTDRANYGYTF. For the CDR3, the DNA is TGTGCCAGTAGTCCGGGGACAGACAGAGCTAACTATGGCTACACCTTC. V gene TRBV19 combines with J gene TRBJ1-2, with TRBD1 matching 7 bases. CDR1 LNHDA and CDR2 SQIVND come from the germline V gene (reference sequence). The ends lost 5 bases at V and 0 bases at J; junction bases unmatched: 9. The length of the CDR3 is 16 residues. The entire variable domain, with the rest obtained from reference TRBV19 and TRBJ1-2, is as follows: DGGITQSPKYLFRKEGQNVTLSCEQNLNHDAMYWYRQDPGQGLRLIYYSQIVNDFQKGDIAEGYSVSREKKESFPLTVTSAQKNPTAFYLCASSPGTDRANYGYTFGSGTRLTVV.

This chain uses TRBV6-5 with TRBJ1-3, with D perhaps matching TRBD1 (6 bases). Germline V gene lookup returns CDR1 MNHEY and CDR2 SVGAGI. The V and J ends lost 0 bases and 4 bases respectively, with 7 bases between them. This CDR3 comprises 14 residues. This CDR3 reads CASSYSGTGNTIYF. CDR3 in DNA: TGTGCCAGCAGTTACTCCGGGACAGGAAACACCATATATTTT.

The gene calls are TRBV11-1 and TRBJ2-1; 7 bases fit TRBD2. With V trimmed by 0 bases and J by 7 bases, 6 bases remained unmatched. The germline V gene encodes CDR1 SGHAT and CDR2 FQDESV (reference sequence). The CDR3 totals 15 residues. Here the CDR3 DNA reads TGTGCCAGCAGCTTAGCGGGAGGGCCGTGGAATGAGCAGTTCTTC. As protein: CASSLAGGPWNEQFF.

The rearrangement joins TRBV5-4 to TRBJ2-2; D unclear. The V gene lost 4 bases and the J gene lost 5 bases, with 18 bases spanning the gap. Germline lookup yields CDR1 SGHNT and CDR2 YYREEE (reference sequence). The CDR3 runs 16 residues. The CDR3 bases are TGTGCCAGCAGCGTTGTCGGCGGCGGCCCGACCGGGGAGCTGTTTTTT. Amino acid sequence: CASSVVGGGPTGELFF.

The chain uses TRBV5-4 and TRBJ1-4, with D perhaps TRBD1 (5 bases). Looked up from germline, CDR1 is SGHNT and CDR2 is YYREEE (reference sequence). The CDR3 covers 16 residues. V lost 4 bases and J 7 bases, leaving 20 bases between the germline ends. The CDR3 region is CASSPEPTVGFEKLFF. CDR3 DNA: TGTGCCAGCAGCCCCGAACCGACAGTCGGTTTTGAAAAACTGTTTTTT. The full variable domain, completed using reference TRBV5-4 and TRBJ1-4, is ETGVTQSPTHLIKTRGQQVTLRCSSQSGHNTVSWYQQALGQGPQFIFQYYREEENGRGNFPPRFSGLQFPNYSSELNVNALELDDSALYLCASSPEPTVGFEKLFFGSGTQLSVL.

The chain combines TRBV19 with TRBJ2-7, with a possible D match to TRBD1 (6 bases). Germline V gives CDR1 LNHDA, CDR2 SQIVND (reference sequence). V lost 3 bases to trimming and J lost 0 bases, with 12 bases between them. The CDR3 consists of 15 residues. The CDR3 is CASSILTGSSYEQYF. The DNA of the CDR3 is TGTGCCAGTAGTATCCTGACAGGCAGCTCCTACGAGCAGTACTTC.

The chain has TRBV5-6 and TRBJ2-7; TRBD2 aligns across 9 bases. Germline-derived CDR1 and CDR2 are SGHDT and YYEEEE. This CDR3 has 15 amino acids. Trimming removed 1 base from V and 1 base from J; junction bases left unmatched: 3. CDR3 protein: CASSLFSGRSYEQYF. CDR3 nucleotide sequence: TGTGCCAGCAGCTTGTTTAGCGGGAGATCCTACGAGCAGTACTTC.

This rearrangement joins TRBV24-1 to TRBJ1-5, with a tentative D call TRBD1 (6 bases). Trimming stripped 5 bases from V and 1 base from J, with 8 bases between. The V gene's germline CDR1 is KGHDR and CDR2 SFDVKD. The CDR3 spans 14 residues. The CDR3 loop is CATSVTGSNQPQHF. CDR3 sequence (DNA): TGTGCCACCAGTGTAACAGGGAGCAATCAGCCCCAGCATTTT.